This T cell receptor (beta chain) was captured in a study of blood T cell repertoires in COVID-19. Background on the study: Material from acute and convalescent COVID-19 was sourced from the United States, Italy and Spain. Nucleic acid was either cDNA or gDNA, and it came from T cells, B-cell-depleted T cells, or PBMCs.

CDR3 size: 16 residues. CDR1 and CDR2 (germline): SGHRS, YFSETQ. Trimming at V came to 3 bases and at J to 6 bases, leaving 8 bases not matched to a gene. Per the original methods: Cell counts per sample came from amplifying reference gene primers. Method: immunoSEQ multiplex PCR; TCRdb's copy keeps in-frame clones and lacks some. V and J calls and clone size are those listed in that table; D and trimming were worked out from the DNA. The sample has 100,000 to 150,000 clones; over 80% are singletons. This clonotype originated in a man aged 40-49 years with active or convalescent COVID-19. Sequenced input: peripheral blood. The chain couples TRBV5-1 to TRBJ1-4; 10 bases are a match to TRBD1. The CDR3 protein is CASSSNRQGAHEKLFF. The CDR3 DNA is TGCGCCAGCAGCTCCAATCGACAGGGGGCACATGAAAAACTGTTTTTT.